This entry concerns a single T cell receptor beta chain. Its antigen remains undetermined. The sample is drawn from a study of T cells expressing NK-cell markers (TCRdb year 2020). The study in broad terms: TCR beta-chain repertoires were profiled in sorted CD3+CD56+NKG2C+, CD3+CD56+NKG2C- and CD3+CD56-NKG2C+ T-cell subsets from eight donors. Of the eight sequenced donors, seven were found to be HCMV-seropositive and one was found to be HCMV-seronegative. The eight sequenced donors were randomly selected healthy volunteers, three men and five women. The libraries were sequenced on Illumina HiSeq 2000/2500, MiSeq or NextSeq, producing 2 x 150 bp reads.

From a lookup of the germline V gene, CDR1 and CDR2 are SGHRS and YFSETQ. Including cysteine and phenylalanine, the CDR3 has 16 amino acids. No DNA is given. Study-level results and caveats: Those dominant clonotypes were again the most abundant among CD3+CD56-NKG2C+ cells in a handful of donors, at roughly 28.3-60.1%. Whether the expanded NKG2C-expressing T cell clones were specific for HCMV antigens remained unclear. In six donors, the dominant CD3+CD56+NKG2C+ clonotypes ranked among the top 10 CD8+ clonotypes, making up about 1.0-7.0% of CD8+ T cells.

Sequencing took place on an Illumina HiSeq 2000. TCR beta cDNA libraries were made by 5'RACE template switching that added a universal primer site and unique molecular identifiers. Priming for cDNA synthesis came from the TCR beta constant segment, and two successive PCR amplification steps followed. The authors processed their data as follows. MIGEC was used to demultiplex reads and group the reads by UMI, and MiTCR was used to assemble and quantify clonotypes. To remove erroneous sequences, TCR cDNA sequences were retained only when supported by two or more reads. Downstream repertoire analysis used the tcR package, and clonotypes were matched across fractions by CDR3 nucleotide sequence plus V segment. VDJmatch was used to annotate antigen specificity against VDJdb, with one amino acid substitution allowed in CDR3. Each CDR3 protein sequence appears as one entry after TCRdb reprocessed the reads, and no DNA is included. TCRdb's processing, not the study's, gives the V and J calls here. This sample's table carries roughly 180,000 distinct CDR3 sequences. Just over 20% of the sample is held by the ten biggest clonotypes.

A commercial ELISA kit detecting HCMV-specific IgG in serum was used to determine HCMV serostatus. Peripheral blood mononuclear cells were isolated from blood by Ficoll density gradient centrifugation. The origin of this receptor is a man aged 18-75 years in good health. The sequenced sample consisted of blood T cells: a sorted CD56 or NKG2C T cell subset, CD4+ or CD8+ T cells, or bulk PBMC T cells (not recorded which). This receptor chain uses TRBV5-1 and TRBJ2-5; TCRdb's assignment of TRBD1 cannot be checked, as there is no DNA. CDR3 region: CASSLTSGGYQETQYF. Beyond the CDR3, the reference TRBV5-1 and TRBJ2-5 genes provide the residues; the full variable domain reads: KAGVTQTPRYLIKTRGQQVTLSCSPISGHRSVSWYQQTPGQGLQFLFEYFSETQRNKGNFPGRFSGRQFSNSRSEMNVSTLELGDSALYLCASSLTSGGYQETQYFGPGTRLLVL.